These 32 T cell receptor beta chains were all obtained from the same sample, sequenced in a study of cytomegalovirus exposure and HLA in healthy donors. Generated by immunoSEQ multiplex PCR, the TCRdb table keeps only in-frame clones and is missing some. The table lists fewer than 200,000 clones, 80% to 85% of them singletons. Sample: PBMCs. The receptors come from a woman aged 18-29 years in good health and CMV-seropositive.

This rearrangement joins TRBV7-6 to TRBJ1-1, with a possible D match to TRBD1 (6 bases). Trimming removed 6 bases from V and 0 bases from J, with 14 bases in between. Germline values: CDR1 SGHVS, CDR2 FNYEAQ. This CDR3 contains 15 residues. Here the CDR3 reads CASSRMDSLNTEAFF. For the CDR3, the DNA is TGTGCCAGCAGTCGAATGGACAGCTTGAACACTGAAGCTTTCTTT.

The genes are TRBV19 and TRBJ2-7; TRBD1 matches at 9 bases. J gave up 3 bases and V 3 bases, and 9 bases lay outside the gene matches. The CDR3 is 16 residues long. The germline V gene encodes CDR1 LNHDA and CDR2 SQIVND (reference sequence). This CDR3 is CASSMFGQGKGYEQYF. In DNA, the CDR3 is TGTGCCAGTAGTATGTTCGGACAGGGGAAGGGCTACGAGCAGTACTTC.

The chain uses TRBV7-6 and TRBJ2-6; D possibly corresponds to TRBD2 (5 bases). CDR3 length: 14 residues. The germline V gene has CDR1 SGHVS and CDR2 FNYEAQ. The V end was cut by 7 bases, the J end by 2 bases, with 9 bases between. The CDR3 coding sequence is TGTGCCAGCAAACTAGTACCTGGGGCCAACGTCCTGACTTTC. Protein: CASKLVPGANVLTF. Complete variable domain (other parts from reference TRBV7-6 and TRBJ2-6): GAGVSQSPRYKVTKRGQDVALRCDPISGHVSLYWYRQALGQGPEFLTYFNYEAQQDKSGLPNDRFSAERPEGSISTLTIQRTEQRDSAMYRCASKLVPGANVLTFGAGSRLTVL.

This clone was seen only once. V and J are TRBV5-1 and TRBJ2-7, with D uncertain. Deletions cut 0 bases from V and 2 bases from J, with 9 bases between. Germline CDR1 reads SGHRS; CDR2 reads YFSETQ. There are 14 residues in the CDR3. In DNA form, the CDR3 reads TGCGCCAGCAGCTTGGAACAGCTCCCCTACGAGCAGTACTTC. Translating gives CASSLEQLPYEQYF.

The chain combines TRBV19 with TRBJ1-1, with D possibly TRBD1 on 5 matching bases. Germline lookup yields CDR1 LNHDA and CDR2 SQIVND (reference sequence). The ends were cut back, 2 bases at V and 6 bases at J, with 13 bases in the middle. The CDR3 has 14 residues. The CDR3 DNA is TGTGCCAGTAGTATAATCCATACAGGCGCTGAAGCTTTCTTT. It specifies CASSIIHTGAEAFF.

The chain couples TRBV5-4 to TRBJ1-4; unclear D gene. Germline assignment: CDR1 SGHNT and CDR2 YYREEE (reference sequence). CDR3 size: 14 residues. V shed 6 bases and J shed 6 bases, with 15 bases lying between them. CDR3 loop: CASKSDGNDEKLFF. DNA of the CDR3: TGTGCCAGCAAGTCTGACGGGAACGATGAAAAACTGTTTTTT.

V gene TRBV6-1 combines with J gene TRBJ2-1; a weak D match, TRBD2 (7 bases). The CDR3 is 14 amino acids. Trimming left V 6 bases short and J 8 bases short, with 17 bases between. Germline V gives CDR1 MNHNS, CDR2 SASEGT. The CDR3 sequence is CASRDDGGRDEQFF. The CDR3 bases are TGTGCCAGCAGGGATGACGGGGGGCGCGATGAGCAGTTCTTC.

The rearrangement uses TRBV27 and TRBJ2-1; D remains ambiguous. This CDR3 region has 17 residues. The V gene's germline CDR1 is MNHEY and CDR2 SMNVEV (reference sequence). Trimming left V 6 bases short and J 3 bases short, with 21 bases between. The CDR3 region has the DNA TGTGCCAGCAGAGAGTCGAATTTACCCTACTACTACAATGAGCAGTTCTTC. Translation: CASRESNLPYYYNEQFF.

The table lists this clone with a count of one. This sequence joins TRBV5-1 and TRBJ1-2, with TRBD1 as a possible D gene (5 bases). Trimming took 4 bases from V and 2 from J, leaving 12 bases between them. This CDR3 comprises 14 residues. From germline, CDR1 is SGHRS and CDR2 YFSETQ. The CDR3 DNA follows: TGCGCCAGCAGCCAGGGATCAGGAAACTATGGCTACACCTTC. Translation gives CASSQGSGNYGYTF.

The chain recombines TRBV7-3 with TRBJ1-1; a possible D gene is TRBD1 (6 bases). The germline V gene has CDR1 SGHTA and CDR2 FQGTGA. CDR3 length: 13 amino acids. V was shortened by 5 bases and J by 4 bases, with 11 bases between the two germline ends. The CDR3 sequence: CASSRDMVTEAFF. The CDR3 DNA follows: TGTGCCAGCAGCCGGGACATGGTCACTGAAGCTTTCTTT.

The CDR3 region has the DNA TGTGCCAGCAGACAGTGGTTAGATACGCAGTATTTT. Its protein is CASRQWLDTQYF. The chain uses TRBV2 and TRBJ2-3; D not resolved. Per the germline V gene, CDR1 is SNHLY and CDR2 is FYNNEI. The CDR3 runs 12 residues. Trimming pared 6 bases from V and 5 bases from J, leaving 9 bases between.

The chain couples TRBV27 to TRBJ2-3; possible D gene TRBD1, 7 bases. Germline V gene data show CDR1 as MNHEY and CDR2 as SMNVEV (reference sequence). The CDR3 sequence is 17 residues long. V gave up 4 bases and J gave up 4 bases, with 21 bases separating them. CDR3 sequence reads: CASSSRSAGQISDTQYF. The CDR3 DNA reads TGTGCCAGCAGTTCGAGGTCCGCGGGACAGATATCAGATACGCAGTATTTT.

The CDR3 DNA reads TGTGCCAGCAGTTTAAGGGGATTGGAAAGATTAGGCTGGTACACTGAAGCTTTCTTT. Translating it yields CASSLRGLERLGWYTEAFF. V is TRBV27 and J is TRBJ1-1; D may be TRBD1 (5 bases). Germline V CDR1 and CDR2: MNHEY, SMNVEV (reference sequence). This CDR3 comprises 19 residues. The V gene lost 2 bases and the J gene lost 3 bases, with 25 bases spanning the gap.

The rearrangement links TRBV18 to TRBJ2-5; 7 positions match TRBD2. CDR3 length equals 14 residues. V lost 3 bases to trimming and J lost 4 bases; unmatched junction nucleotides: 5. Germline loops: CDR1 KGHSH, CDR2 LQKENI. The CDR3 nucleotides are TGTGCCAGCTCACCGGGAGGGCGGGGAGAGACCCAGTACTTC. It encodes CASSPGGRGETQYF. The complete variable domain, with remaining parts taken from reference TRBV18 and TRBJ2-5, reads NAGVMQNPRHLVRRRGQEARLRCSPMKGHSHVYWYRQLPEEGLKFMVYLQKENIIDESGMPKERFSAEFPKEGPSILRIQQVVRGDSAAYFCASSPGGRGETQYFGPGTRLLVL.

V is TRBV19 and J is TRBJ1-5; 9 bases match TRBD1. The J segment lost 4 bases and the V segment lost 6 bases, leaving 16 bases of the junction unmatched. Germline CDR1 reads LNHDA; CDR2 reads SQIVND (reference sequence). The CDR3 consists of 18 residues. DNA for the CDR3: TGTGCCAGTAGCCCTACAGGGGGCGCGGGTTGGGGGAATCAGCCCCAGCATTTT. It translates to CASSPTGGAGWGNQPQHF.

The chain is built from TRBV7-3 and TRBJ2-2, with 8 bases that match TRBD2. The ends lost 2 bases at V and 1 base at J; junction bases unmatched: 12. The CDR3 totals 19 residues. From germline, CDR1 is SGHTA and CDR2 FQGTGA. In nucleotides, the CDR3 is TGTGCCAGCAGCTTACTTTCTTGGACTAGCCCTGAGAACACCGGGGAGCTGTTTTTT. It codes for CASSLLSWTSPENTGELFF.

This chain links TRBV4-3 with TRBJ2-7; 9 bases are shared with TRBD1. CDR1 LGHNA and CDR2 YSLEER come from the germline V gene. The V and J ends lost 1 base and 4 bases, in that order; junction bases with no gene match: 11. The CDR3 runs to 17 residues. CDR3 amino acids: CASSQGIKGQGGYEQYF. CDR3 nucleotide sequence: TGCGCCAGCAGCCAAGGGATCAAGGGACAGGGAGGATACGAGCAGTACTTC.

This sequence joins TRBV7-2 and TRBJ1-2, with no clear D. V shed 5 bases and J shed 6 bases, with 19 bases lying between them. This CDR3 comprises 15 residues. Looked up from germline, CDR1 is SGHTA and CDR2 is FQGNSA. CDR3 nucleotide sequence: TGTGCCAGCAGCCACAATTCCGCGGGCTGGGATGGCTACACCTTC. Encoded protein: CASSHNSAGWDGYTF.

CDR3 coding DNA: TGTGCCAGCAGCCATCCCGGGAGTTACAATGAGCAGTTCTTC. Its translation: CASSHPGSYNEQFF. The V and J genes are TRBV14 and TRBJ2-1; D possibly corresponds to TRBD2 (6 bases). This CDR3 comprises 14 residues. V was shortened by 3 bases and J by 4 bases, with 10 bases between the two germline ends. Germline assignment: CDR1 SGHDN and CDR2 FVKESK.

The V gene is TRBV5-1, the J gene TRBJ2-6, with D possibly matching TRBD1 (5 bases). CDR3 length equals 16 residues. Trimming removed 4 bases at V and 0 bases at J, with 11 bases between. Germline lookup yields CDR1 SGHRS and CDR2 YFSETQ. Here the CDR3 reads CASSPGHNSGANVLTF. The CDR3, as DNA: TGCGCCAGCAGCCCCGGACACAACTCTGGGGCCAACGTCCTGACTTTC.

The chain couples TRBV5-4 to TRBJ1-2; perhaps TRBD1 as D (6 bases). The CDR3 totals 13 residues. The germline gives CDR1 SGHNT, CDR2 YYREEE (reference sequence). V gave up 6 bases and J gave up 2 bases, with 11 bases separating them. In DNA, the CDR3 is TGTGCCAGCACCCTCCAGGGGAACTATGGCTACACCTTC. It specifies CASTLQGNYGYTF.

The chain has TRBV7-8 and TRBJ1-2; D may be TRBD1 (6 bases). Germline values: CDR1 SGHVS, CDR2 FQNEAQ. The germline V and J ends were trimmed by 5 bases and 5 bases, with 9 bases remaining between them. There are 12 residues in the CDR3. In DNA form, the CDR3 reads TGTGCCAGCAGCCCAGGGGCTTATGGCTACACCTTC. Translated, it gives CASSPGAYGYTF.

V and J are TRBV29-1 and TRBJ1-2; D is ambiguous. The CDR3 runs 13 residues. Trimming removed 7 bases from V and 3 bases from J, with 15 bases in between. Per the germline V gene, CDR1 is SQVTM and CDR2 is ANQGSEA. CDR3 nucleotides: TGCAGCGGGAGAGCCGGGTCAGACTATGGCTACACCTTC. This gives the protein CSGRAGSDYGYTF.

The chain has TRBV10-3 and TRBJ1-2; the D gene is possibly TRBD1 (5 bases). Germline CDR1 and CDR2: ENHRY and SYGVKD. This CDR3 contains 13 residues. V lost 4 bases and J lost 6, with 12 bases in between. The CDR3 DNA sequence: TGTGCCATCAGTGTGGACACTACGAATGGCTACACCTTC. This gives the protein CAISVDTTNGYTF.

The chain joins TRBV2 to TRBJ2-1, with a possible D match to TRBD1 (6 bases). CDR1 and CDR2 (germline): SNHLY, FYNNEI. V was cut by 5 bases and J by 8 bases, with 22 bases left in between. This CDR3 contains 16 residues. For the CDR3, the DNA is TGTGCCAGCAGTCGCCGACAGGCGGTCACTCAACATGAGCAGTTCTTC. Translation: CASSRRQAVTQHEQFF. Drawing the rest from reference TRBV2 and TRBJ2-1, the complete variable domain is EPEVTQTPSHQVTQMGQEVILRCVPISNHLYFYWYRQILGQKVEFLVSFYNNEISEKSEIFDDQFSVERPDGSNFTLKIRSTKLEDSAMYFCASSRRQAVTQHEQFFGPGTRLTVL.

The gene calls are TRBV28 and TRBJ1-3, with no clear D. Trimming removed 5 bases from V and 0 bases from J, with 5 bases in between. Germline V CDR1 and CDR2: MDHEN, SYDVKM. CDR3 length: 13 amino acids. The CDR3 loop reads CASSISSGNTIYF. Here the CDR3 DNA reads TGTGCCAGCAGTATTAGCTCTGGAAACACCATATATTTT.

The chain is built from TRBV5-4 and TRBJ1-4; D gene uncertain. The ends were cut back, 4 bases at V and 0 bases at J, with 13 bases in the middle. This CDR3 spans 16 amino acids. Germline lookup yields CDR1 SGHNT and CDR2 YYREEE (reference sequence). The CDR3 DNA reads as TGTGCCAGCAGCCCGGGAGGGCGGTCAACTAATGAAAAACTGTTTTTT. Protein product: CASSPGGRSTNEKLFF. Full variable domain (rest looked up from reference TRBV5-4 and TRBJ1-4): ETGVTQSPTHLIKTRGQQVTLRCSSQSGHNTVSWYQQALGQGPQFIFQYYREEENGRGNFPPRFSGLQFPNYSSELNVNALELDDSALYLCASSPGGRSTNEKLFFGSGTQLSVL.

The rearrangement joins TRBV7-3 to TRBJ2-3; 10 bases are shared with TRBD2. V was pared by 0 bases and J by 2 bases, with 17 bases of the junction left unmatched. Looked up from germline, CDR1 is SGHTA and CDR2 is FQGTGA. The CDR3 runs 21 residues. DNA for the CDR3: TGTGCCAGCAGCTTAACGCATCGTAGCGGGGGGACCTACAAGCCCACAGATACGCAGTATTTT. Translation gives CASSLTHRSGGTYKPTDTQYF.

The CDR3 here is CASSLVGAAGQYF. CDR3 in DNA: TGTGCCAGCAGCTTGGTAGGGGCCGCCGGGCAGTACTTC. V usage is TRBV5-6 and J usage is TRBJ2-7; D might be TRBD1 (5 bases). V lost 0 bases and J lost 9, with 13 bases in between. CDR1 and CDR2 from the germline V gene are SGHDT and YYEEEE. The CDR3 consists of 13 residues.

The CDR3 protein is CASSDKAGAHNEQFF. The CDR3, as DNA: TGTGCCAGCAGTGACAAGGCGGGGGCGCATAATGAGCAGTTCTTC. V and J are TRBV6-4 and TRBJ2-1; TRBD2 is a possible D gene (7 bases). Germline CDR1 and CDR2: MRHNA and SNTAGT. The germline V and J ends were trimmed by 2 bases and 7 bases, with 15 bases remaining between them. This CDR3 has 15 residues.

This clone showed up just a few times. The gene calls are TRBV7-3 and TRBJ2-1; tentative D call: TRBD2 (6 bases). This CDR3 comprises 11 residues. Trimming left V 5 bases short and J 9 bases short, with 8 bases between. The germline gives CDR1 SGHTA, CDR2 FQGTGA. The CDR3 nucleotides read TGTGCCAGCAGCCTGGGGGGTGAGCAGTTCTTC. As protein: CASSLGGEQFF.

This clone appeared once. CDR3 sequence: CASSEGGGNQETQYF. CDR3 nucleotide sequence: TGTGCCAGCAGTGAGGGCGGGGGGAACCAAGAGACCCAGTACTTC. V usage is TRBV2 and J usage is TRBJ2-5; 8 bases line up with TRBD2. The V segment lost 3 bases and the J segment 0 bases; nucleotides outside the gene matches: 3. The CDR3 length is 15 residues. Germline V gives CDR1 SNHLY, CDR2 FYNNEI.